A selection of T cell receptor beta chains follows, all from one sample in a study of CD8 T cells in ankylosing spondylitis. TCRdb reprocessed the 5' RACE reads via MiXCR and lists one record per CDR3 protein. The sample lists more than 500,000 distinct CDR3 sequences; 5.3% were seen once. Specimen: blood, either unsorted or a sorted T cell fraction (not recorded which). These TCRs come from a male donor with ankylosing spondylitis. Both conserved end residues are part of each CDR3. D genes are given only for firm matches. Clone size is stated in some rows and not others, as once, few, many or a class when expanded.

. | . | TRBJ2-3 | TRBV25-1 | TGTGCCAGCAGTGAATTCAGGACAGCTTTCACAGATACGCAGTATTTT | CASSEFRTAFTDTQYF
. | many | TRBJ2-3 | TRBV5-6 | TGTGCCAGCAGCTTCTGGGGCGCCGCAGATACGCAGTATTTT | CASSFWGAADTQYF
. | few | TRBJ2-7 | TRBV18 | TGTGCCAGCTCCGCACCGGGGACAACAACCTACGAGCAGTACTTC | CASSAPGTTTYEQYF
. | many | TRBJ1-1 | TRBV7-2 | TGTGCCAGCAGCTCACGACAGGACCCGAACACTGAAGCTTTCTTT | CASSSRQDPNTEAFF
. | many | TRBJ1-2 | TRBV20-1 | TGCAGTGCTTACAGCTCCACAAACTATGGCTACACCTTC | CSAYSSTNYGYTF
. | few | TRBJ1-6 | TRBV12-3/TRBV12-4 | TGTGCCAGCAGTTTCCAGTATAGGTCACCCCTCCACTTT | CASSFQYRSPLHF
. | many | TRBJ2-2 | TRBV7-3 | TGTGCCAGCAGCTTAATTCCAGGTGGCGGGGAGCTGTTTTTT | CASSLIPGGGELFF
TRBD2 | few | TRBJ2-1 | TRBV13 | TGTGCCAGCAGCAAGAATCCGGGAGCGGGGAGGAACAATGAGCAGTTCTTC | CASSKNPGAGRNNEQFF
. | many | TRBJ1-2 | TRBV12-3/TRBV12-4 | TGTGCCAGCAGGCTACGACAGGCGACCTACACCTTC | CASRLRQATYTF
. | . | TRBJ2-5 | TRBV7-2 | TGTGCCAGCAGCGCCCAGACAGCACTTCAAGAGACCCAGTACTTC | CASSAQTALQETQYF
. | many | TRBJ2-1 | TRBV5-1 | TGCGCCAGCAGCAGGAACACCCACAATGAGCAGTTCTTC | CASSRNTHNEQFF
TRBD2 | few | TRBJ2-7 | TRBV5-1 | TGCGCCAGCAGCTTGGGACTAGCGCCTTCCTACGAGCAGTACTTC | CASSLGLAPSYEQYF
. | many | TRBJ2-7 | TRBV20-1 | TGCAGTGCTAGGGGGGGCTCCTTCGGGTACGAGCAGTACTTC | CSARGGSFGYEQYF
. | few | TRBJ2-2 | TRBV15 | TGTGCCACCAGCAGAAACACCGGGGAGCTGTTTTTT | CATSRNTGELFF
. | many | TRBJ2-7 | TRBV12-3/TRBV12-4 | TGTGCCAGCAGCCTCGGACAGACGCTTTCCTACGAGCAGTACTTC | CASSLGQTLSYEQYF
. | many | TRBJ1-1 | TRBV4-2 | TGTGCCAGCAGCCAAGATTTAAAGATGGGAGGGAACACTGAAGCTTTCTTT | CASSQDLKMGGNTEAFF
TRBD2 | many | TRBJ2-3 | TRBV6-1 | TGTGCCAGCAGGCCTTTAGCGGGGACCCACACAGATACGCAGTATTTT | CASRPLAGTHTDTQYF
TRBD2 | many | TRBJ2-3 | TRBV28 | TGTGCCAGCGGGCTAGCGGGCCTTACGGATACGCAGTATTTT | CASGLAGLTDTQYF
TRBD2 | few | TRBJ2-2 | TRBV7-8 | TGTGCCAGCAGCTTAGACCCTCTTTTAGCGGGAGATCACACCGGGGAGCTGTTTTTT | CASSLDPLLAGDHTGELFF
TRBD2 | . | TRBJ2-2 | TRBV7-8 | TGTGCCAGCAGGCCGGCACTAGCGGAATTGAGAACCGGGGAGCTGTTTTTT | CASRPALAELRTGELFF
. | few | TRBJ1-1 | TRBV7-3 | TGTGCCAGCAGCAAAGTCCATAGCGCTGAAGCTTTCTTT | CASSKVHSAEAFF
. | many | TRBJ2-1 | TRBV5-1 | TGCGCCAGCAGCTTGCAAACCAGCTCCTACAATGAGCAGTTCTTC | CASSLQTSSYNEQFF
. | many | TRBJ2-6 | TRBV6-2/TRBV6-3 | TGTGCCAGCAGACAGCATACAGGTTCTGGGGCCAACGTCCTGACTTTC | CASRQHTGSGANVLTF
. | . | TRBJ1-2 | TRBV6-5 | TGTGCCAGCAGTTACCTCCGGGAGGGCACCTATGGCTACACCTTC | CASSYLREGTYGYTF
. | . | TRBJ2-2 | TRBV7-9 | TGTGCCATCCCCTTTTTTAACTTTCCGGGCAGGGAGCTGTTTTTT | CAIPFFNFPGRELFF
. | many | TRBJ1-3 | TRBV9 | TGTGCCAGCAGCACTCCCTTTGAGGCGGACTCTGGAAACACCATATATTTT | CASSTPFEADSGNTIYF